This passage covers 17 T cell receptor beta chains from one sample sequenced in a study of spatial heterogeneity in lung cancer. The time point was: sample taken at primary tumor resection. Sequencing covered unsorted whole RNA taken from tumor, nontumor lung or frozen PBMC. MiXCR, run by TCRdb on the 5' RACE reads, gives a single entry per CDR3 protein. Among about 36,000 distinct CDR3 sequences listed, 4% to 6% were seen once. This specimen was PBMCs, taken at surgery. The receptor source for this set is a female donor with early-stage non-small cell lung cancer.

This clonotype was counted many times. The V call is TRBV5-1, the J call TRBJ2-3; 8 positions agree with TRBD2. Germline V gene sequence: CDR1 SGHRS, CDR2 YFSETQ. J gave up 2 bases and V 4 bases, and 3 bases lay outside the gene matches. The CDR3 runs to 14 residues. Here the CDR3 DNA reads TGCGCCAGCAGCCGGGGGGGCTACACAGATACGCAGTATTTT. It translates to CASSRGGYTDTQYF.

This clonotype was recorded many times. V is TRBV7-4 and J is TRBJ1-5; D might be TRBD1 (5 bases). The CDR3 covers 17 residues. The V gene lost 6 bases and the J gene lost 0 bases, with 18 bases spanning the gap. Germline values: CDR1 SGHVT, CDR2 SQSDAQ. CDR3 region: CASRKGWGTSSNQPQHF. Written as DNA, the CDR3 is TGTGCCAGCAGAAAAGGGTGGGGGACTAGTAGCAATCAGCCCCAGCATTTT.

This chain joins TRBV4-1 and TRBJ2-7; 7 bases map to TRBD2. The V segment lost 4 bases and the J segment 6 bases; nucleotides outside the gene matches: 15. From germline, CDR1 is MGHRA and CDR2 YSYEKL. The CDR3 covers 16 residues. Here the CDR3 DNA reads TGCGCCAGCAGCCCTTACTTAGCGGGTCGACGGGGCGAGCAGTACTTC. Its translation is CASSPYLAGRRGEQYF.

This sequence joins TRBV6-5 and TRBJ2-5; 10 bases align to TRBD2. Germline trimming cut 10 bases from V and 4 bases from J; bases unmatched to any gene: 12. The CDR3 has 15 amino acids. Germline CDR1 and CDR2: MNHEY and SVGAGI. The CDR3 DNA sequence: TGTGCCACCTCGGTAGCGGGAGGCTTGGGAGAGACCCAGTACTTC. Its translation: CATSVAGGLGETQYF.

This clonotype showed up many times. The J gene is TRBJ1-2, the V gene TRBV20-1, with D possibly being TRBD1 (5 bases). This CDR3 region has 16 residues. V was clipped by 1 base and J by 0 bases, with 15 bases between them. Germline V gene sequence: CDR1 DFQATT, CDR2 SNEGSKA (reference sequence). CDR3 protein: CSARGGGNGANYGYTF. Here the CDR3 DNA reads TGCAGTGCTAGAGGGGGCGGAAACGGGGCTAACTATGGCTACACCTTC.

This clonotype was recorded many times. This chain uses TRBV6-5 with TRBJ2-1, with 10 nucleotides matching TRBD2. The CDR3 loop spans 15 amino acids. V shed 5 bases and J 6 bases; nucleotides not matched to a gene: 7. Looked up from germline, CDR1 is MNHEY and CDR2 is SVGAGI. The CDR3 loop reads CASSKELAGANEQFF. The CDR3 DNA follows: TGTGCCAGCAGTAAAGAGCTAGCGGGAGCCAATGAGCAGTTCTTC.

Ten or more counts support this clonotype. The chain joins TRBV10-3 to TRBJ2-7; D not certain. V lost 0 bases, J lost 4 bases, and 10 bases lay in between. The CDR3 is 14 residues long. Germline values: CDR1 ENHRY, CDR2 SYGVKD. CDR3 in amino acids: CAISESDLSYEQYF. In nucleotides, the CDR3 is TGTGCCATCAGTGAGTCCGACCTCTCGTACGAGCAGTACTTC.

This clonotype was picked up many times. The chain employs TRBV28 and TRBJ2-7, with TRBD1 matching 9 bases. The CDR3 contains 15 residues. V shed 6 bases, J shed 2 bases, and the junction held 8 bases outside the gene matches. Germline CDR1 and CDR2: MDHEN and SYDVKM. This CDR3 is CASSPSGTGTYEQYF. CDR3 coding DNA: TGTGCCAGCAGCCCGTCCGGGACAGGGACCTACGAGCAGTACTTC.

Ten or more counts support this clonotype. The chain has TRBV6-1 and TRBJ2-7; D not certain. V lost 6 bases to trimming and J lost 2 bases, with 14 bases between them. The CDR3 totals 14 residues. Germline CDR1 and CDR2: MNHNS and SASEGT. CDR3 bases: TGTGCCAGCAGCCTCTTCGGCGAAACCTACGAGCAGTACTTC. It specifies CASSLFGETYEQYF.

This clonotype was counted at least ten times. The rearrangement uses TRBV20-1 and TRBJ2-2; TRBD2 aligns across 7 bases. Germline lookup yields CDR1 DFQATT and CDR2 SNEGSKA (reference sequence). This CDR3 has 16 residues. V lost 0 bases to trimming and J lost 6 bases; unmatched junction nucleotides: 10. The CDR3 spells CSAREAGTGEAGELFF. DNA of the CDR3: TGCAGTGCTAGAGAAGCGGGGACGGGGGAGGCCGGGGAGCTGTTTTTT.

This clonotype was seen at least ten times. This sequence joins TRBV7-8 and TRBJ2-1; 9 bases map to TRBD2. The CDR3 runs 14 residues. CDR1 SGHVS and CDR2 FQNEAQ come from the germline V gene. V dropped 5 bases and J dropped 7; count of bases not matched to a gene: 6. The CDR3 sequence: CASSPGLARNEQFF. CDR3 DNA sequence: TGTGCCAGCAGCCCAGGACTAGCGAGGAATGAGCAGTTCTTC.

In this sample, this clonotype turned up many times. The J gene is TRBJ2-5, the V gene TRBV7-2; D might be TRBD1 (8 bases). Germline CDR1 is SGHTA and CDR2 is FQGNSA. The V and J ends lost 1 base and 2 bases respectively, with 14 bases between them. This CDR3 is built from 16 residues. CDR3 in DNA: TGTGCCAGCAGCTTAGGCACAGGGGGGGTACAAGAGACCCAGTACTTC. Its translation: CASSLGTGGVQETQYF.

This clonotype was counted at least ten times. This chain links TRBV2 with TRBJ1-5; no reliable D call. CDR1 is SNHLY and CDR2 is FYNNEI in the germline V gene. Trimming took off 2 bases at V and 1 base at J, with 6 bases between the two ends. CDR3 size: 14 residues. CDR3 amino acids: CASSESGSNQPQHF. CDR3 coding DNA: TGTGCCAGCAGTGAAAGCGGCAGCAATCAGCCCCAGCATTTT.

This clonotype was seen more than once but under ten times. V gene TRBV7-9 combines with J gene TRBJ1-4, with D maybe TRBD1 (6 bases). The CDR3 length is 16 residues. Germline values: CDR1 SEHNR, CDR2 FQNEAQ (reference sequence). Trimming cost V 5 bases and J 0 bases, with 13 bases left between them. The CDR3 sequence is CASSPPRGATNEKLFF. DNA for the CDR3: TGTGCCAGCAGCCCCCCGAGGGGGGCAACTAATGAAAAACTGTTTTTT.

The table lists this clonotype with many counts. The CDR3 region is CASSPGPTGELFF. The CDR3 DNA reads TGTGCCAGCAGTCCGGGGCCCACCGGGGAGCTGTTTTTT. This chain links TRBV7-9 with TRBJ2-2; D possibly matches TRBD1 or TRBD2 (5 bases each). This CDR3 has 13 residues. Deletions cut 6 bases from V and 4 bases from J, with 9 bases between. Germline CDR1 SEHNR, CDR2 FQNEAQ (reference sequence).

This clonotype was counted many times. The J gene is TRBJ2-7, the V gene TRBV3-2. TRBV3-2 is a known pseudogene. CDR3 size: 13 residues. The CDR3 DNA reads as TGTGCCAGCAGCCAAGATCTTCCCCACGAGCAGTACTTC. Amino acid sequence: CASSQDLPHEQYF.

This clonotype was detected ten times or more. The V and J genes are TRBV15 and TRBJ2-1; no clear D. Trimming removed 0 bases at V and 9 bases at J, with 6 bases between. The V gene's germline CDR1 is LNHNV and CDR2 YYDKDF (reference sequence). The CDR3 covers 12 residues. The CDR3 nucleotides are TGTGCCACCAGCAGAGATTTGAGTGAGCAGTTCTTC. The encoded protein is CATSRDLSEQFF.